This T cell receptor (beta chain) was documented in a study of shared clonotypes between healthy human individuals. Study-level information: Three CD4 naive, three CD4 memory, two CD8 naive and one CD8 memory plate were used per donor. Overall study findings and caveats: It was the few donors that limited the genetic and exposure-history diversity represented.

Positive CCR7 selection of CD45RO-negative cells yielded the naive CD8 cells, and terminally differentiated effector memory CD45RA+ cells were excluded. Comments on this clone: Its antigen remains unidentified.

Some clones are missing from TCRdb's copy, which holds only in-frame ones; the method was immunoSEQ multiplex PCR. Here the sample spans some 1,900,000 clones, around 96% being singletons. The sequence derives from a man aged 18 to 35 in good health. Sequencing was done on a sample of naive CD8+ T cells sorted from blood.

The CDR3: CSVEFLDRSTDTQYF. CDR3 DNA sequence: TGCAGCGTTGAATTTTTGGACAGAAGCACAGATACGCAGTATTTT. The chain uses TRBV29-1 and TRBJ2-3; D is possibly TRBD1 (6 bases). V gave up 2 bases and J gave up 0 bases, with 12 bases separating them. Germline CDR1 is SQVTM and CDR2 is ANQGSEA. This CDR3 comprises 15 residues.